The clone carrying this T cell receptor (beta chain) has just a few counts. There are 12 residues in the CDR3. Trimming removed 4 bases at V and 5 bases at J, with 6 bases between. Per the germline V gene, CDR1 is SEHNR and CDR2 is FQNEAQ (reference sequence). This record comes from a study of T-cell reconstitution after alpha-beta-depleted transplantation in children. During its preparation, the TCRbeta library received unique molecular identifiers. TCRdb passed the PCR reads through MiXCR, listing each CDR3 protein once. The sample consists of 250,000 to 300,000 distinct CDR3 sequences, more than 8% of them appearing once.

The receptor was derived from a human donor who donated a stem cell graft to a child with SCID. The V gene is TRBV7-9, the J gene TRBJ2-1; D remains unclear. The sample in question was PBMCs from the stem cell graft donor, obtained from the stem cell graft. The CDR3 spells CASSSTHNEQFF. CDR3 coding DNA: TGTGCCAGCAGCTCGACGCACAATGAGCAGTTCTTC.